Below are 27 T cell receptor beta chains sequenced from a single sample in a study of cytomegalovirus exposure and HLA in healthy donors. Primers for the PCR totalled 60 Vbeta and 13 Jbeta. Clones were read by immunoSEQ multiplex PCR, and TCRdb kept only the in-frame ones, dropping some. The listing contains under 120,000 clones. The sequenced material came from PBMCs. Receptor source: a middle-aged man in good health and CMV-seronegative.

The rearrangement joins TRBV7-2 to TRBJ1-5, with D unresolved. Trimming pared 5 bases from V and 3 bases from J, leaving 14 bases between. The germline V gene has CDR1 SGHTA and CDR2 FQGNSA. This CDR3 comprises 15 residues. DNA for the CDR3: TGTGCCAGCAGCGAAGGTGGAGGAACCAATCAGCCCCAGCATTTT. It is translated as CASSEGGGTNQPQHF. Variable domain in full (rest from reference TRBV7-2 and TRBJ1-5): GAGVSQSPSNKVTEKGKDVELRCDPISGHTALYWYRQSLGQGLEFLIYFQGNSAPDKSGLPSDRFSAERTGGSVSTLTIQRTQQEDSAVYLCASSEGGGTNQPQHFGDGTRLSIL.

V usage is TRBV7-6 and J usage is TRBJ2-3; TRBD2 agrees at 7 bases. The length of the CDR3 is 17 residues. V lost 5 bases, J lost 3 bases, and 14 bases stayed unmatched. CDR1 SGHVS and CDR2 FNYEAQ come from the germline V gene. CDR3 DNA sequence: TGTGCCAGCAGCCAGTACCCGACGGGAGGTCCTACAGATACGCAGTATTTT. As protein: CASSQYPTGGPTDTQYF.

This chain links TRBV10-1 with TRBJ2-7, with D maybe TRBD1 (6 bases). From germline, CDR1 is WNHNN and CDR2 SYGVQD (reference sequence). CDR3 length: 15 amino acids. Trimming took off 2 bases at V and 6 bases at J, with 17 bases between the two ends. The CDR3 DNA reads TGCGCCAGCAGTGAGATCACAGGGATGTTCGGCGAGCAGTACTTC. It yields the protein CASSEITGMFGEQYF.

The chain is built from TRBV5-1 and TRBJ2-5; the match to TRBD1 covers 7 bases. Germline V gene sequence: CDR1 SGHRS, CDR2 YFSETQ. The CDR3 extends over 13 amino acids. V dropped 3 bases and J dropped 1; count of bases not matched to a gene: 0. The CDR3 bases are TGCGCCAGCAGCTGGACAGGCCAAGAGACCCAGTACTTC. Translating gives CASSWTGQETQYF. Supplemented by reference TRBV5-1 and TRBJ2-5, the full variable domain reads KAGVTQTPRYLIKTRGQQVTLSCSPISGHRSVSWYQQTPGQGLQFLFEYFSETQRNKGNFPGRFSGRQFSNSRSEMNVSTLELGDSALYLCASSWTGQETQYFGPGTRLLVL.

For the CDR3, the DNA is TGTGCCAGCAGCCTGGGACACCCAGATACGCAGTATTTT. Residues: CASSLGHPDTQYF. The gene calls are TRBV11-3 and TRBJ2-3; D possibly corresponds to TRBD1 (6 bases). V dropped 5 bases and J dropped 4 bases, with 10 bases sitting between them. The germline V gene encodes CDR1 SGHNT and CDR2 YENEEA. The length of the CDR3 is 13 residues.

The rearrangement uses TRBV19 and TRBJ1-4, with TRBD1 as a possible D gene (5 bases). V was trimmed by 1 base and J by 6 bases, leaving 6 bases between them. The CDR3 spans 13 residues. Germline CDR1 LNHDA, CDR2 SQIVND (reference sequence). CDR3 nucleotide sequence: TGTGCCAGTAGTATAGTGACAGATGAAAAACTGTTTTTT. This gives the protein CASSIVTDEKLFF.

Written as DNA, the CDR3 is TGTGCCAGCAGTTACGTGGCTAGCGGCAATGAGCAGTTCTTC. It specifies CASSYVASGNEQFF. This chain uses TRBV6-5 with TRBJ2-1, with 7 bases lining up with TRBD2. The length of the CDR3 is 14 residues. J was trimmed by 6 bases and V by 2 bases; bases with no gene match: 4. Looked up from germline, CDR1 is MNHEY and CDR2 is SVGAGI.

The chain links TRBV6-6 to TRBJ2-3, with no clear D. Trimming took 7 bases from V and 2 from J, leaving 13 bases between them. CDR1 is MNHNY, CDR2 SVGAGI, per germline (reference sequence). The length of the CDR3 is 14 residues. The CDR3 DNA reads TGTGCCAGCACCTATCAAAGAGTCACAGATACGCAGTATTTT. It yields the protein CASTYQRVTDTQYF.

The V gene is TRBV27, the J gene TRBJ1-2; TRBD1 might be the D (5 bases). V lost 5 bases to trimming and J lost 4 bases, with 17 bases between them. Germline V gives CDR1 MNHEY, CDR2 SMNVEV (reference sequence). This CDR3 spans 15 amino acids. The CDR3: CASSTGGGTFYGYTF. In DNA, the CDR3 is TGTGCCAGCAGTACCGGCGGAGGGACCTTCTATGGCTACACCTTC.

The chain is built from TRBV6-5 and TRBJ1-1; 9 bases fit TRBD1. The trim removed 0 bases at V and 3 bases at J, leaving 5 bases unmatched. Looked up from germline, CDR1 is MNHEY and CDR2 is SVGAGI. The CDR3 spans 16 residues. The CDR3: CASSYSRDRVDTEAFF. DNA for the CDR3: TGTGCCAGCAGTTACTCTCGGGACAGGGTTGACACTGAAGCTTTCTTT.

This chain joins TRBV7-3 and TRBJ1-4; TRBD1 is a possible D gene (6 bases). Germline values: CDR1 SGHTA, CDR2 FQGTGA. The CDR3 loop spans 16 amino acids. Trimming removed 0 bases at V and 1 base at J, with 9 bases between. The CDR3 loop is CASSLTRTETNEKLFF. CDR3 nucleotides: TGTGCCAGCAGCTTAACAAGGACAGAAACTAATGAAAAACTGTTTTTT. Supplemented by reference TRBV7-3 and TRBJ1-4, the full variable domain reads GAGVSQTPSNKVTEKGKYVELRCDPISGHTALYWYRQSLGQGPEFLIYFQGTGAADDSGLPNDRFFAVRPEGSVSTLKIQRTERGDSAVYLCASSLTRTETNEKLFFGSGTQLSVL.

This sequence joins TRBV5-1 and TRBJ2-7; TRBD2 is a possible D gene (6 bases). V lost 5 bases, J lost 2 bases, and 14 bases lay in between. This CDR3 has 14 amino acids. Germline V gives CDR1 SGHRS, CDR2 YFSETQ. CDR3 coding DNA: TGCGCCAGCAGAGTGGGCGGGGCGACCTACGAGCAGTACTTC. It specifies CASRVGGATYEQYF.

The CDR3 nucleotides read TGTGCCTGGAGTGGTAGCGTTCCCGGGGAGCTGTTTTTT. Translation gives CAWSGSVPGELFF. V and J are TRBV30 and TRBJ2-2, with D possibly TRBD2 on 5 matching bases. The CDR3 contains 13 residues. V dropped 1 base and J dropped 6 bases, with 9 bases sitting between them. Germline-derived CDR1 and CDR2 are GTSNPN and SVGIG (reference sequence).

The CDR3 DNA is TGTGCCAGCAGCGTAGACGGACTCCAAGAGACCCAGTACTTC. Protein product: CASSVDGLQETQYF. The V gene is TRBV9, the J gene TRBJ2-5; TRBD2 might be the D (5 bases). Germline loops: CDR1 SGDLS, CDR2 YYNGEE. Trimming took off 0 bases at V and 1 base at J, with 7 bases between the two ends. This CDR3 contains 14 residues.

The chain carries TRBV4-1 and TRBJ2-1, with TRBD2 identical over 7 bases. The V and J ends lost 1 base and 8 bases, in that order; junction bases with no gene match: 5. The CDR3 runs 14 residues. Germline-derived CDR1 and CDR2 are MGHRA and YSYEKL. CDR3 DNA sequence: TGCGCCAGCAGCCAAGGGGAGGGTTGGGATGAGCAGTTCTTC. This codes for CASSQGEGWDEQFF.

V is TRBV19 and J is TRBJ1-2; TRBD1 agrees at 9 bases. This CDR3 is built from 15 residues. V was pared by 2 bases and J by 8 bases, with 9 bases of the junction left unmatched. Germline CDR1 is LNHDA and CDR2 is SQIVND (reference sequence). The CDR3 bases are TGTGCCAGTAGTATAACCGGGACAGGGCGCATCGGCTACACCTTC. This encodes CASSITGTGRIGYTF.

The V gene is TRBV6-5, the J gene TRBJ1-5; D ambiguous. Germline V gene sequence: CDR1 MNHEY, CDR2 SVGAGI. This CDR3 region has 13 residues. Trimming took 2 bases from V and 7 from J, leaving 9 bases between them. CDR3 DNA sequence: TGTGCCAGCAGTTACGGTTACCTACAGCCCCAGCATTTT. Protein: CASSYGYLQPQHF.

The chain has TRBV10-3 and TRBJ2-3; 14 bases map to TRBD2. Trimming removed 6 bases from V and 0 bases from J; junction bases left unmatched: 11. Germline V gene lookup returns CDR1 ENHRY and CDR2 SYGVKD. The CDR3 runs to 19 residues. The CDR3, as DNA: TGTGCCATCAGGGCGACTAGCGGGAGGGCCTCCCTAAGCACAGATACGCAGTATTTT. Its protein is CAIRATSGRASLSTDTQYF.

The chain couples TRBV19 to TRBJ1-1, with 8 bases matching TRBD1. The CDR3 sequence is 13 residues long. After removal of 5 bases from V and 5 bases from J, the junction contained 4 bases not matched to a gene. Germline loops: CDR1 LNHDA, CDR2 SQIVND (reference sequence). The CDR3, as DNA: TGTGCCAGTAGTCAGGACAGGGAGACTGAAGCTTTCTTT. It encodes CASSQDRETEAFF.

The CDR3 sequence is CASRRTENYGYTF. CDR3 nucleotides: TGTGCCAGCAGGAGGACAGAAAACTATGGCTACACCTTC. The rearrangement joins TRBV6-5 to TRBJ1-2; D is possibly TRBD1 (6 bases). This CDR3 region has 13 residues. Germline values: CDR1 MNHEY, CDR2 SVGAGI. Trimming pared 6 bases from V and 2 bases from J, leaving 10 bases between.

This chain links TRBV7-9 with TRBJ2-5, with 7 bases identical to TRBD2. J gave up 2 bases and V 4 bases, and 1 base lay outside the gene matches. Looked up from germline, CDR1 is SEHNR and CDR2 is FQNEAQ (reference sequence). The CDR3 consists of 13 residues. CDR3 in DNA: TGTGCCAGCAGCTGGGGGGGACAAGAGACCCAGTACTTC. Translating gives CASSWGGQETQYF.

The gene calls are TRBV4-3 and TRBJ1-1, with D unresolved. The V end was cut by 0 bases, the J end by 0 bases, with 11 bases between. The CDR3 has 16 residues. CDR1 LGHNA and CDR2 YSLEER come from the germline V gene. The CDR3 loop is CASSQEGRSMNTEAFF. CDR3 nucleotide sequence: TGCGCCAGCAGCCAAGAGGGCAGATCCATGAACACTGAAGCTTTCTTT.

The V and J genes are TRBV7-9 and TRBJ1-4, with 7 bases aligning to TRBD1. CDR1 and CDR2 from the germline V gene are SEHNR and FQNEAQ (reference sequence). Unmatched junction bases numbered 5, after V lost 3 bases and J lost 4 bases. The CDR3 length is 15 residues. CDR3 in amino acids: CASSFEGQVNEKLFF. In DNA form, the CDR3 reads TGTGCCAGCAGCTTCGAAGGACAGGTTAATGAAAAACTGTTTTTT. Full variable domain (missing parts from reference TRBV7-9 and TRBJ1-4): DTGVSQNPRHKITKRGQNVTFRCDPISEHNRLYWYRQTLGQGPEFLTYFQNEAQLEKSRLLSDRFSAERPKGSFSTLEIQRTEQGDSAMYLCASSFEGQVNEKLFFGSGTQLSVL.

The V call is TRBV15, the J call TRBJ2-3, with 7 bases that match TRBD2. CDR1 and CDR2 (germline): LNHNV, YYDKDF (reference sequence). After removal of 1 base from V and 0 bases from J, the junction contained 1 base not matched to a gene. The CDR3 contains 15 residues. The CDR3 region has the DNA TGTGCCACCAGCAGAGTCGGGAGGAGCACAGATACGCAGTATTTT. It codes for CATSRVGRSTDTQYF.

The DNA for the CDR3 is TGTGCCAGCACCCTCGGAGGGGAAGAGACCCAGTACTTC. It is translated as CASTLGGEETQYF. The chain links TRBV7-9 to TRBJ2-5; D might be TRBD2 (6 bases). The CDR3 is 13 amino acids. V lost 7 bases to trimming and J lost 3 bases, with 12 bases between them. CDR1 and CDR2 (germline): SEHNR, FQNEAQ (reference sequence).

V usage is TRBV5-1 and J usage is TRBJ2-7, with TRBD2 matching over 13 bases. V dropped 5 bases and J dropped 2; count of bases not matched to a gene: 13. CDR1 and CDR2 (germline): SGHRS, YFSETQ. The CDR3 contains 18 residues. CDR3 residues: CASSPEGLAGSRAYEQYF. In nucleotides, the CDR3 is TGCGCCAGCAGTCCAGAGGGACTAGCGGGGTCGAGGGCCTACGAGCAGTACTTC.

V usage is TRBV5-1 and J usage is TRBJ1-2, with 8 bases lining up with TRBD1. The CDR3 extends over 14 amino acids. The ends lost 4 bases at V and 7 bases at J; junction bases unmatched: 9. Germline CDR1 reads SGHRS; CDR2 reads YFSETQ. The DNA for the CDR3 is TGCGCCAGCAGCCAAGGACAGGGCCGTACTGGCTACACCTTC. This encodes CASSQGQGRTGYTF.